This passage covers 22 T cell receptor beta chains from one sample sequenced in a study of cytomegalovirus exposure and HLA in healthy donors. 60 Vbeta and 13 Jbeta primers were used in PCR. Sequencing used immunoSEQ multiplex PCR; TCRdb keeps in-frame clones, though not all of them. The sample has approximately 100,000 clones; roughly 69% are singletons. The sample taken for sequencing was PBMCs. These receptors originate from a man under 40 in good health and CMV-seropositive.

The rearrangement links TRBV11-2 to TRBJ1-1; no firm D call. The CDR3 loop spans 12 amino acids. CDR1 and CDR2 from the germline V gene are SGHAT and FQNNGV. V gave up 3 bases and J gave up 5 bases, with 7 bases separating them. The CDR3 DNA is TGTGCCAGCAGCTTGGGCAGGACTGAAGCTTTCTTT. Its translation: CASSLGRTEAFF.

The sample holds a few counts of this clone. J is TRBJ2-4 and V is TRBV10-1, with a possible D match to TRBD2 (5 bases). Germline V gives CDR1 WNHNN, CDR2 SYGVQD (reference sequence). V lost 6 bases, J lost 6 bases, and 15 bases lay in between. CDR3 length: 14 residues. CDR3 loop: CASSPEMGRNIQYF. Here the CDR3 DNA reads TGCGCCAGCAGCCCCGAAATGGGGAGAAACATTCAGTACTTC.

CDR3 residues: CASSPWTATYEQYF. The CDR3 DNA is TGTGCCAGCAGCCCTTGGACAGCTACCTACGAGCAGTACTTC. V and J are TRBV7-9 and TRBJ2-7, with D possibly being TRBD1 (6 bases). V was shortened by 5 bases and J by 2 bases, with 13 bases between the two germline ends. CDR1 is SEHNR, CDR2 FQNEAQ, per germline (reference sequence). The CDR3 has 14 residues. Based on the CDR3 plus reference TRBV7-9 and TRBJ2-7, the full variable domain is DTGVSQNPRHKITKRGQNVTFRCDPISEHNRLYWYRQTLGQGPEFLTYFQNEAQLEKSRLLSDRFSAERPKGSFSTLEIQRTEQGDSAMYLCASSPWTATYEQYFGPGTRLTVT.

This chain uses TRBV7-8 with TRBJ1-5, with TRBD1 identical over 9 bases. V lost 6 bases to trimming and J lost 1 base; unmatched junction nucleotides: 7. The CDR3 sequence is 16 residues long. Germline values: CDR1 SGHVS, CDR2 FQNEAQ. The CDR3 loop reads CASSQQGAGSNQPQHF. The CDR3 DNA reads as TGTGCCAGCAGTCAACAGGGGGCCGGGAGCAATCAGCCCCAGCATTTT.

J is TRBJ2-7 and V is TRBV28, with a tentative D call TRBD1 (6 bases). Germline values: CDR1 MDHEN, CDR2 SYDVKM. The length of the CDR3 is 17 residues. Trimming took off 6 bases at V and 7 bases at J, with 28 bases between the two ends. CDR3 amino acids: CASSPIPIGQSSGEQYF. As DNA, the CDR3 is TGTGCCAGCAGCCCTATCCCTATCGGACAGAGCTCGGGGGAGCAGTACTTC.

The V gene is TRBV6-1, the J gene TRBJ1-2; the D gene is possibly TRBD1 (5 bases). V was pared by 0 bases and J by 0 bases, with 11 bases between. This CDR3 contains 16 residues. Looked up from germline, CDR1 is MNHNS and CDR2 is SASEGT. For the CDR3, the DNA is TGTGCCAGCAGTGAAGCCCCGGGCAGGGCTAACTATGGCTACACCTTC. Its protein product is CASSEAPGRANYGYTF.

In DNA form, the CDR3 reads TGTGCCAGCAGCCCAACGGACAGGGATCACACTGAAGCTTTCTTT. Its translation: CASSPTDRDHTEAFF. The chain is built from TRBV5-8 and TRBJ1-1, with TRBD1 matching over 8 bases. The V and J ends lost 4 bases and 3 bases, in that order; junction bases with no gene match: 8. This CDR3 has 15 amino acids. Germline lookup yields CDR1 SGHTS and CDR2 YDEGEE.

The chain is built from TRBV19 and TRBJ2-3; D gene ambiguous. V was trimmed by 6 bases and J by 0 bases, leaving 7 bases between them. This CDR3 has 13 residues. Per germline, CDR1 LNHDA and CDR2 SQIVND (reference sequence). The CDR3: CASRGQSTDTQYF. The CDR3 DNA reads as TGTGCCAGTAGGGGCCAAAGCACAGATACGCAGTATTTT.

This clone was seen a handful of times. This chain joins TRBV11-2 and TRBJ2-2; no reliable D call. This CDR3 comprises 13 residues. The V gene's germline CDR1 is SGHAT and CDR2 FQNNGV. V lost 3 bases, J lost 7 bases, and 9 bases lay in between. DNA for the CDR3: TGTGCCAGCAGCTTTTCCACAAACGGGGAGCTGTTTTTT. It codes for CASSFSTNGELFF.

The chain links TRBV19 to TRBJ2-7, with TRBD1 identical over 10 bases. The germline gives CDR1 LNHDA, CDR2 SQIVND (reference sequence). There are 15 residues in the CDR3. J was trimmed by 6 bases and V by 1 base; bases with no gene match: 6. CDR3 bases: TGTGCCAGTAGTATAGGGGACAGGGGAATGGGCGAGCAGTACTTC. This codes for CASSIGDRGMGEQYF.

V usage is TRBV12-5 and J usage is TRBJ2-6, with D possibly TRBD1 on 6 matching bases. V was clipped by 8 bases and J by 4 bases, with 12 bases between them. The V gene's germline CDR1 is LGHNT and CDR2 FRNRAP. This CDR3 has 14 residues. The CDR3: CASSGVRGANVLTF. The CDR3 coding sequence is TGTGCTAGTTCAGGGGTCAGAGGGGCCAACGTCCTGACTTTC.

CDR3 coding DNA: TGCGCCAGCAGCCAGGGACTCCCCCGGGGAACAGATACGCAGTATTTT. It translates to CASSQGLPRGTDTQYF. The chain has TRBV4-1 and TRBJ2-3, with TRBD2 as a possible D gene (6 bases). This CDR3 comprises 16 residues. V was pared by 3 bases and J by 3 bases, with 16 bases between. Germline CDR1 MGHRA, CDR2 YSYEKL.

The chain carries TRBV27 and TRBJ2-5; TRBD2 might be the D (5 bases). The V gene's germline CDR1 is MNHEY and CDR2 SMNVEV (reference sequence). The CDR3 contains 14 residues. Trimming pared 3 bases from V and 4 bases from J, leaving 12 bases between. CDR3 nucleotide sequence: TGTGCCAGCAGTTTTCGGGGTGGAGCAGAGACCCAGTACTTC. This encodes CASSFRGGAETQYF.

A few counts support this clone. J is TRBJ2-7 and V is TRBV2; 10 bases fit TRBD1. CDR3 length: 19 residues. V gave up 5 bases and J gave up 4 bases; unmatched junction bases: 20. Germline lookup yields CDR1 SNHLY and CDR2 FYNNEI. DNA for the CDR3: TGTGCCAGCAGTTACCGGCCGGGACAGGGGACGAGACTCGTATACGAGCAGTACTTC. Its translation: CASSYRPGQGTRLVYEQYF.

The rearrangement uses TRBV5-6 and TRBJ2-7; 11 bases line up with TRBD2. Germline lookup yields CDR1 SGHDT and CDR2 YYEEEE. V shed 5 bases and J 2 bases; nucleotides not matched to a gene: 3. This CDR3 region has 14 residues. CDR3 coding DNA: TGTGCCAGCAGGATTAGCGGGGGGGCCTACGAGCAGTACTTC. Its translation: CASRISGGAYEQYF. The full variable domain, completed using reference TRBV5-6 and TRBJ2-7, is DAGVTQSPTHLIKTRGQQVTLRCSPKSGHDTVSWYQQALGQGPQFIFQYYEEEERQRGNFPDRFSGHQFPNYSSELNVNALLLGDSALYLCASRISGGAYEQYFGPGTRLTVT.

The chain uses TRBV5-1 and TRBJ1-3; D not certain. V lost 2 bases, J lost 4 bases, and 10 bases lay in between. This CDR3 has 14 amino acids. The germline CDR1 and CDR2 sequences are SGHRS and YFSETQ. CDR3 DNA sequence: TGCGCCAGCAGCTTCGGATCCGGGGGAAACACCATATATTTT. Translating gives CASSFGSGGNTIYF.

The V and J genes are TRBV7-3 and TRBJ1-1; no clear D. CDR3 size: 13 residues. The germline V and J ends were trimmed by 2 bases and 0 bases, with 4 bases remaining between them. Per the germline V gene, CDR1 is SGHTA and CDR2 is FQGTGA. CDR3 sequence: CASSLHLNTEAFF. For the CDR3, the DNA is TGTGCCAGCAGCTTACACTTGAACACTGAAGCTTTCTTT.

The V and J genes are TRBV7-2 and TRBJ2-5; TRBD1 is a possible D gene (6 bases). TRBJ2-7 matches the DNA end more closely, so the J call is doubtful. Germline V gene sequence: CDR1 SGHTA, CDR2 FQGNSA. The CDR3 covers 14 residues. CDR3 sequence: CASSFSQGITEQYF. The DNA of the CDR3 is TGTGCCAGCAGCTTCTCACAGGGCATCACCGAGCAGTACTTC.

The CDR3 nucleotides are TGTGCCAGCAGTTATACCGGGACAGGAGGGCAAGAGACCCAGTACTTC. Translating it yields CASSYTGTGGQETQYF. V usage is TRBV6-6 and J usage is TRBJ2-5; TRBD1 agrees at 8 bases. From germline, CDR1 is MNHNY and CDR2 SVGAGI (reference sequence). The CDR3 extends over 16 amino acids. V was clipped by 3 bases and J by 2 bases; unmatched bases: 8.

This clone was counted a single time. This chain connects TRBV7-6 to TRBJ2-7; 8 nucleotides align to TRBD1. V lost 3 bases, J lost 2 bases, and 3 bases stayed unmatched. Germline loops: CDR1 SGHVS, CDR2 FNYEAQ. The CDR3 loop spans 14 amino acids. CDR3 sequence reads: CASSFQTGAYEQYF. The CDR3, as DNA: TGTGCCAGCAGCTTCCAGACAGGGGCCTACGAGCAGTACTTC.

The chain couples TRBV5-1 to TRBJ1-1; TRBD1 agrees at 8 bases. The CDR3 extends over 16 amino acids. V lost 3 bases, J lost 3 bases, and 10 bases stayed unmatched. The V gene's germline CDR1 is SGHRS and CDR2 YFSETQ. The CDR3 is CASSSQGQGEYTEAFF. The DNA of the CDR3 is TGCGCCAGCAGCTCTCAAGGACAGGGCGAATACACTGAAGCTTTCTTT.

The CDR3 coding sequence is TGTGCCATCAGTGACCGCTATGATCCCACAGATACGCAGTATTTT. It is translated as CAISDRYDPTDTQYF. The V call is TRBV10-3, the J call TRBJ2-3; unclear D gene. CDR1 and CDR2 (germline): ENHRY, SYGVKD. There are 15 residues in the CDR3. The ends were cut back, 3 bases at V and 2 bases at J, with 12 bases in the middle.